This TCR beta chain was recovered during a study of T cell repertoires in aging, cancer and after chemotherapy. Study summary: Pre- and post-chemotherapy samples were paired from glioblastoma patients treated with temozolomide-based therapy. About 10 million TCR reads made up the full dataset.

Peripheral blood genomic DNA, not sorted cells or RNA, was the template. Deletions cut 6 bases from V and 8 bases from J, with 23 bases between. Germline V gene lookup returns CDR1 DFQATT and CDR2 SNEGSKA (reference sequence). The CDR3 extends over 16 amino acids. Multiplex touch-down PCR with TRB-A/B primers amplified rearranged V-D-J TRB sequences. TCRdb redid the calling of the multiplex PCR reads with MiXCR, one entry per CDR3 protein. The repertoire has several thousand distinct CDR3 sequences, around 28% of them found once; the top ten carry 20%. This clonotype came up a few times. Its antigen is still unknown. Study-level findings and limits: Across the chemotherapy interval, each cancer cohort showed higher median generation probability, suggesting thymic rebound. Healthy donors lost TCR diversity with age mainly through richness, cancer patients through richness and evenness.

The source of this sequence is a human donor with a solid tumor. The V and J genes are TRBV20-1 and TRBJ1-6, with a possible D match to TRBD1 (6 bases). The specimen was blood. For the CDR3, the DNA is TGCAGTGCCCCGTTTAGGGGGGGACTCCGGCATTCACCCCTCCACTTT. It specifies CSAPFRGGLRHSPLHF.